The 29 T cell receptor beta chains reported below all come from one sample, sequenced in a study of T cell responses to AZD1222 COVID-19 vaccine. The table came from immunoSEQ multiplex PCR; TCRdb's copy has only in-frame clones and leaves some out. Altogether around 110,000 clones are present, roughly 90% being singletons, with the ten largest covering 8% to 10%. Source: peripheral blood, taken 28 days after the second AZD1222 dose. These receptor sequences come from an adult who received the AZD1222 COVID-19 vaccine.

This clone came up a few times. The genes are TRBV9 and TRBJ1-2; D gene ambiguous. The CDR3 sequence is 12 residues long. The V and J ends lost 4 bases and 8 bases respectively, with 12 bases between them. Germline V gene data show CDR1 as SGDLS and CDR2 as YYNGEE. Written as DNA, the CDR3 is TGTGCCAGCAGCCCGGGTTCGGGAGGCTACACCTTC. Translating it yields CASSPGSGGYTF.

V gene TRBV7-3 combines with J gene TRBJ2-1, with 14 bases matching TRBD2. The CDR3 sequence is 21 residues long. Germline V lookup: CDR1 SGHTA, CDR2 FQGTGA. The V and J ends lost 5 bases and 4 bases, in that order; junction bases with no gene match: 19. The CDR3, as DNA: TGTGCCAGCAGCACGGGTTCCGGGACTAGCGGGAGAGGTCGGACGTACAATGAGCAGTTCTTC. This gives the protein CASSTGSGTSGRGRTYNEQFF.

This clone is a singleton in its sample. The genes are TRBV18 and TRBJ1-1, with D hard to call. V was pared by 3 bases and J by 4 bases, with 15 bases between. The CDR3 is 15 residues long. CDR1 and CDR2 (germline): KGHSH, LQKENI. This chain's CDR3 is CASSPSEGVGTEAFF. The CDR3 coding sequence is TGTGCCAGCTCACCTTCCGAAGGTGTGGGCACTGAAGCTTTCTTT.

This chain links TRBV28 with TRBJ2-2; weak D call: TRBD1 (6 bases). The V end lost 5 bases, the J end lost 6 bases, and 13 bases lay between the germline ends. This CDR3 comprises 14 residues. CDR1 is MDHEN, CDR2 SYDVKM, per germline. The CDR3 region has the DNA TGTGCCAGCAGTATCCCAGGGGTGGCCGGGGAGCTGTTTTTT. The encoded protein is CASSIPGVAGELFF.

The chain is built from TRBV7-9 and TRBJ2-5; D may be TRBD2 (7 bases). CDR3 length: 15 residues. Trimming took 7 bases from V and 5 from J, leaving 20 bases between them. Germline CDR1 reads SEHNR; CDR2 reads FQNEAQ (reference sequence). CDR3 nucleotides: TGTGCCAGCACCCCGGATTTCGGGGGGCAGGAGACCCAGTACTTC. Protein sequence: CASTPDFGGQETQYF.

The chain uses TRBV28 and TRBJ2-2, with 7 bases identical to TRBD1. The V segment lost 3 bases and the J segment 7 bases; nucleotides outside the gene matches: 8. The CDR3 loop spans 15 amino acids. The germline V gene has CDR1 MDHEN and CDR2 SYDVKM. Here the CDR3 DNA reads TGTGCCAGCAGTTTGCCCCAACAGGGGAACGGGGAGCTGTTTTTT. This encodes CASSLPQQGNGELFF.

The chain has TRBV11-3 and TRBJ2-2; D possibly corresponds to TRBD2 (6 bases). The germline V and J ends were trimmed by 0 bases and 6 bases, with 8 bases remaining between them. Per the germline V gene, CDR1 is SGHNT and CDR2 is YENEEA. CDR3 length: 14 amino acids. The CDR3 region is CASSLEPGAGELFF. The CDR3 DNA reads TGTGCCAGCAGCTTAGAACCGGGGGCCGGGGAGCTGTTTTTT.

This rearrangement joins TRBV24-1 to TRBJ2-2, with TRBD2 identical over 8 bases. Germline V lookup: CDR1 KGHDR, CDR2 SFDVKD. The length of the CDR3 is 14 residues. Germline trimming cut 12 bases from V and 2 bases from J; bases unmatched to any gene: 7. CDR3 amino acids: CAASGLANTGELFF. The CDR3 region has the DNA TGTGCCGCATCCGGACTAGCCAACACCGGGGAGCTGTTTTTT.

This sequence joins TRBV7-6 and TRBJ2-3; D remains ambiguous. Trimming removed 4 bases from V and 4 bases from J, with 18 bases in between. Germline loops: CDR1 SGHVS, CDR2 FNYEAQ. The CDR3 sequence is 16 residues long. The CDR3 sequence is CASSSGRIKLPDTQYF. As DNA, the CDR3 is TGTGCCAGCAGCTCTGGACGGATAAAACTTCCAGATACGCAGTATTTT.

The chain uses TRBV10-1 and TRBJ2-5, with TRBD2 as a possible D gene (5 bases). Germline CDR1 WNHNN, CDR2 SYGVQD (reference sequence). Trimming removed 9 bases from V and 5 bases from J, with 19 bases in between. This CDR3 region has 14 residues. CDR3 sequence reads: CARTHRRFSETQYF. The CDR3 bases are TGCGCCAGGACCCATAGGAGGTTTTCGGAGACCCAGTACTTC.

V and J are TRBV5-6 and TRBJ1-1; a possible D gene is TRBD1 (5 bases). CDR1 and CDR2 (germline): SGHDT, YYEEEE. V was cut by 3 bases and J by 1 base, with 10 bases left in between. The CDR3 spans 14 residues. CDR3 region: CASSWGLENTEAFF. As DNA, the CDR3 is TGTGCCAGCAGCTGGGGACTGGAGAACACTGAAGCTTTCTTT.

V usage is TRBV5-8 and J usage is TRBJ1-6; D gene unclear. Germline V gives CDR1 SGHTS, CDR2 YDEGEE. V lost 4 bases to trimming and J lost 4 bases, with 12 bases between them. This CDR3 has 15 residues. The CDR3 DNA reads TGTGCCAGCAGCCAGGCAGCGGGGTATAATTCACCCCTCCACTTT. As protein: CASSQAAGYNSPLHF. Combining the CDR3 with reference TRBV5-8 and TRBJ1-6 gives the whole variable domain EAGVTQSPTHLIKTRGQQATLRCSPISGHTSVYWYQQALGLGLQFLLWYDEGEERNRGNFPPRFSGRQFPNYSSELNVNALELEDSALYLCASSQAAGYNSPLHFGNGTRLTVT.

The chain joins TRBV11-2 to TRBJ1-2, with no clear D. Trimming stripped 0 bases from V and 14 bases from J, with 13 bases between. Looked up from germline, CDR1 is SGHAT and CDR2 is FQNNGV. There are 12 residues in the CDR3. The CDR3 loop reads CASSLDRPAHTF. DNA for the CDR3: TGTGCCAGCAGCTTAGATCGACCAGCCCATACCTTC.

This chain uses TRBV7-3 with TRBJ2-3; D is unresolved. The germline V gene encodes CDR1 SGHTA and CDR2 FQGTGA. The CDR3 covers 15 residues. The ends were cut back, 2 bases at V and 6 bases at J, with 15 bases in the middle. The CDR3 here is CASSLSSGSVDTQYF. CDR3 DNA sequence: TGTGCCAGCAGCTTATCTTCAGGTAGTGTCGATACGCAGTATTTT.

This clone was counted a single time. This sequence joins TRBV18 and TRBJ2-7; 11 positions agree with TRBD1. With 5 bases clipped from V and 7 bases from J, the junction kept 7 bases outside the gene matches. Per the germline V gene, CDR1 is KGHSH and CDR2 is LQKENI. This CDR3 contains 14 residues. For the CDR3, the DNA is TGTGCCAGCTCAACCGGGACAGGGGGAGGGGAGCAGTACTTC. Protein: CASSTGTGGGEQYF.

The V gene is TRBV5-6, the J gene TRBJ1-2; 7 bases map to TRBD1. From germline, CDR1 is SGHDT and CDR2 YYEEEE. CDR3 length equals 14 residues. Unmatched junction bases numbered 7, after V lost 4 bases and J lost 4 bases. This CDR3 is CASSNQQGSYGYTF. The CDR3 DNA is TGTGCCAGCAGCAACCAACAGGGGTCCTATGGCTACACCTTC.

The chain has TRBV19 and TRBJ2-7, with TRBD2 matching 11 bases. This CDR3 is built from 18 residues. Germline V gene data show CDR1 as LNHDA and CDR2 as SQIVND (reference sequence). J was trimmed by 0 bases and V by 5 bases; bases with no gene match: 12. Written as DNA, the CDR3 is TGTGCCAGTAGTCAGACTAGCGGGATTTTCTCAAGCTCCTACGAGCAGTACTTC. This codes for CASSQTSGIFSSSYEQYF.

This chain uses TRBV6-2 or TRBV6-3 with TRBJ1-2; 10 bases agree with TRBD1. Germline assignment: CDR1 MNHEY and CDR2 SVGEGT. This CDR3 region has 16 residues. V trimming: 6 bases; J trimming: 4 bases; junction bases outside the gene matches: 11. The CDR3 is CASSSEGTGDAYGYTF. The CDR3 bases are TGTGCCAGCAGCTCAGAGGGGACAGGGGATGCCTATGGCTACACCTTC.

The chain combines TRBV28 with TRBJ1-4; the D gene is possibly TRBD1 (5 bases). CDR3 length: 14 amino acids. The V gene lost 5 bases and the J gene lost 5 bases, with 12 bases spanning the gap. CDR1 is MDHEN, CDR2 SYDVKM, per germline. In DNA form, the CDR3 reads TGTGCCAGCAGTGACGGGACCGTGAATGAAAAACTGTTTTTT. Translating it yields CASSDGTVNEKLFF.

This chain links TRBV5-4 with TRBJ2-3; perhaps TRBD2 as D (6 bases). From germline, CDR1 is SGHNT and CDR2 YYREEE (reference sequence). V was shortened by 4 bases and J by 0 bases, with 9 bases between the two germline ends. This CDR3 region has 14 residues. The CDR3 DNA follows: TGTGCCAGCAGCCCTGGGACTAGCACAGATACGCAGTATTTT. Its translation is CASSPGTSTDTQYF.

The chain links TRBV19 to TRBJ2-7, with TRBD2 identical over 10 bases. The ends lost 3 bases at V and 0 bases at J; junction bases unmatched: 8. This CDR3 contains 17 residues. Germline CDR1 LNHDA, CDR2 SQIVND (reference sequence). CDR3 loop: CASSIDDSGRHSYEQYF. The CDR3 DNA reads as TGTGCCAGTAGTATCGACGATAGCGGGAGGCACTCCTACGAGCAGTACTTC. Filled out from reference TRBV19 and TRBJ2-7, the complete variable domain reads DGGITQSPKYLFRKEGQNVTLSCEQNLNHDAMYWYRQDPGQGLRLIYYSQIVNDFQKGDIAEGYSVSREKKESFPLTVTSAQKNPTAFYLCASSIDDSGRHSYEQYFGPGTRLTVT.

CDR3 nucleotide sequence: TGTGCCTGGAGTGACAGGGGATGGGTTCAGCCCCAGCATTTT. This sequence encodes CAWSDRGWVQPQHF. The chain employs TRBV30 and TRBJ1-5, with TRBD1 matching 7 bases. The CDR3 has 14 amino acids. CDR1 is GTSNPN and CDR2 is SVGIG in the germline V gene (reference sequence). J was trimmed by 6 bases and V by 1 base; bases with no gene match: 6. The variable domain in full, with the rest retrieved from reference TRBV30 and TRBJ1-5, is SQTIHQWPATLVQPVGSPLSLECTVEGTSNPNLYWYRQAAGRGLQLLFYSVGIGQISSEVPQNLSASRPQDRQFILSSKKLLLSDSGFYLCAWSDRGWVQPQHFGDGTRLSIL.

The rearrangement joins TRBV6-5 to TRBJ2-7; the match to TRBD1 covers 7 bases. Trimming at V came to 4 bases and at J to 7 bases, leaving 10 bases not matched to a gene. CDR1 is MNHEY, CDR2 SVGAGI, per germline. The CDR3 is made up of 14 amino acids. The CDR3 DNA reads TGTGCCAGCAGTTTTAGACAGGGATCAAAGGAGCAGTACTTC. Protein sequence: CASSFRQGSKEQYF.

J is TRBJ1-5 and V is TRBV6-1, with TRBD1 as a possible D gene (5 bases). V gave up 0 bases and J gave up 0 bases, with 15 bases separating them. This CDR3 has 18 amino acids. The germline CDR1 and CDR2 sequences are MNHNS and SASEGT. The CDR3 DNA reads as TGTGCCAGCAGTGAAGCCGGGCAGGGCCGGTATAGCAATCAGCCCCAGCATTTT. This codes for CASSEAGQGRYSNQPQHF.

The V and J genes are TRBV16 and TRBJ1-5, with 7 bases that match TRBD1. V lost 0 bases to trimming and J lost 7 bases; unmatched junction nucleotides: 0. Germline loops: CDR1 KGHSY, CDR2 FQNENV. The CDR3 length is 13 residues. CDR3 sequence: CASSQSQGQPQHF. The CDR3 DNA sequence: TGTGCCAGCAGCCAATCACAGGGGCAGCCCCAGCATTTT. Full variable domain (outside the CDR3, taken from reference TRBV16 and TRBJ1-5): GEEVAQTPKHLVRGEGQKAKLYCAPIKGHSYVFWYQQVLKNEFKFLISFQNENVFDETGMPKERFSAKCLPNSPCSLEIQATKLEDSAVYFCASSQSQGQPQHFGDGTRLSIL.

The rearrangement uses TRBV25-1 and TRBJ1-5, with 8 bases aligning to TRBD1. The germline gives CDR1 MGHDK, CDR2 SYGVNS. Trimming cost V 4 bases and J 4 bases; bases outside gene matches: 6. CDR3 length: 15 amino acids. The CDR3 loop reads CASSVGTGVNQPQHF. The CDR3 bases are TGTGCCAGCAGTGTGGGGACAGGCGTTAATCAGCCCCAGCATTTT.

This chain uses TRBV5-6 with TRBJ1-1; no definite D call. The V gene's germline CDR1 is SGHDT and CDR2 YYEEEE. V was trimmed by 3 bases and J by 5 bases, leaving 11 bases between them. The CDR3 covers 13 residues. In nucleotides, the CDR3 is TGTGCCAGCAGCTCTGAGAGAAGGACTGAAGCTTTCTTT. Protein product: CASSSERRTEAFF.

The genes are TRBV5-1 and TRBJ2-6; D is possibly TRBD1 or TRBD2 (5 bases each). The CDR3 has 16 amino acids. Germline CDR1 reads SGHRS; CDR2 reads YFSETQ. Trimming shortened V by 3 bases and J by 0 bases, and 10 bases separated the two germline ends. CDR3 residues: CASSSPGTSGANVLTF. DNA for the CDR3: TGCGCCAGCAGCTCGCCAGGGACCTCTGGGGCCAACGTCCTGACTTTC.

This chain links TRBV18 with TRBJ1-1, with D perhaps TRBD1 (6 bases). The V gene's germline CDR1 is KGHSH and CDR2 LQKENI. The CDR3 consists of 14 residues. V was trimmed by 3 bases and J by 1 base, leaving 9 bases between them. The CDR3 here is CASSPGHANTEAFF. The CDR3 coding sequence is TGTGCCAGCTCACCGGGACATGCGAACACTGAAGCTTTCTTT.